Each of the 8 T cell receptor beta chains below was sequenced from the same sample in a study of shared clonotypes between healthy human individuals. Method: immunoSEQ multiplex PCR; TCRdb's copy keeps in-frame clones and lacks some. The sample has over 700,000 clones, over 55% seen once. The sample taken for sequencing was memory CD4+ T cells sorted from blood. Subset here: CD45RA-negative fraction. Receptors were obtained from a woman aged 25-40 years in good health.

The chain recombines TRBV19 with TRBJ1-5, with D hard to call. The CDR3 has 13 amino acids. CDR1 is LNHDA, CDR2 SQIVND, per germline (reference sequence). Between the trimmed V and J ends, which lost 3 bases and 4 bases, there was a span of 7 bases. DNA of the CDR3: TGTGCCAGTAGTATCAAGGCGAATCAGCCCCAGCATTTT. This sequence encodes CASSIKANQPQHF.

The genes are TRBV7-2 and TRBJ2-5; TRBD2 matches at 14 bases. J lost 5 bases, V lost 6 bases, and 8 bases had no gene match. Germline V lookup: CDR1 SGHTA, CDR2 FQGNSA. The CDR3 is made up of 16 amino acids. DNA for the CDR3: TGTGCCAGCAGTGGTGGGACTAGCGGGAGCCGGGAGACCCAGTACTTC. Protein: CASSGGTSGSRETQYF. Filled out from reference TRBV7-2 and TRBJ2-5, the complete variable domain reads GAGVSQSPSNKVTEKGKDVELRCDPISGHTALYWYRQSLGQGLEFLIYFQGNSAPDKSGLPSDRFSAERTGGSVSTLTIQRTQQEDSAVYLCASSGGTSGSRETQYFGPGTRLLVL.

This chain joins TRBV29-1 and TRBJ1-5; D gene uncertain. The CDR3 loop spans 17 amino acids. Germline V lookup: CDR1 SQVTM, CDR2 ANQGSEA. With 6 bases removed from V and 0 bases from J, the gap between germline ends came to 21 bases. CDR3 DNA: TGCAGCGTCCACCCCATGGGGAGGAAGCTTAGCAATCAGCCCCAGCATTTT. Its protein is CSVHPMGRKLSNQPQHF.

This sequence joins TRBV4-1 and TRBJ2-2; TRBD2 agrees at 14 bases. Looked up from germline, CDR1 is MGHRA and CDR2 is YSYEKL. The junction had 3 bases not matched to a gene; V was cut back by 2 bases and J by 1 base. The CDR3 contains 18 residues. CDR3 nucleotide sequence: TGCGCCAGCAGCCAATACGGACTAGCGGGAGGGAACACCGGGGAGCTGTTTTTT. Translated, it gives CASSQYGLAGGNTGELFF.

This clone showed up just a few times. CDR3 sequence (DNA): TGCAGCGTTGAAGATCCCCGGGAGGGGAGAGGCACTGAAGCTTTCTTT. Protein sequence: CSVEDPREGRGTEAFF. The genes are TRBV29-1 and TRBJ1-1, with D possibly matching TRBD1 (5 bases). The CDR3 is 16 residues long. V dropped 0 bases and J dropped 4 bases, with 18 bases sitting between them. Germline CDR1 is SQVTM and CDR2 is ANQGSEA.

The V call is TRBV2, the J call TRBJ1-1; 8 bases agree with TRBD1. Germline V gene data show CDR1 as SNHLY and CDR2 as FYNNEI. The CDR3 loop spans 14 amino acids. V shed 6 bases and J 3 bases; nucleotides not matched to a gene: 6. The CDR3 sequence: CASSPGGVDTEAFF. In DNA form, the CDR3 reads TGTGCCAGCAGCCCAGGGGGCGTCGACACTGAAGCTTTCTTT.

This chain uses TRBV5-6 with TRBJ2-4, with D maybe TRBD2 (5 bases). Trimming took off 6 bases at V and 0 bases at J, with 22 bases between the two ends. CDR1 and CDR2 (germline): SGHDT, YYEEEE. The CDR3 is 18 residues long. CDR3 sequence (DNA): TGTGCCAGCACTTACGGGATTTCAAAATTCTTAGCCAAAAACATTCAGTACTTC. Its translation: CASTYGISKFLAKNIQYF.

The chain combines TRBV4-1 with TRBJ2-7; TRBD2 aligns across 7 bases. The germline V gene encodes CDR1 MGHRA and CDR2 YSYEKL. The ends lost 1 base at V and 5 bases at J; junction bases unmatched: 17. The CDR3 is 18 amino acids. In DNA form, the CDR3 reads TGCGCCAGCAGCCAAGTTTGGACGTCGAGGACTAGTAAGCACGAGCAGTACTTC. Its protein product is CASSQVWTSRTSKHEQYF.